This T cell receptor beta chain emerged from a study of blood T cell repertoires in COVID-19. The overall study: The United States, Italy and Spain provided the acute and convalescent COVID-19 samples. The cDNA or gDNA used as material had been derived from T cells, B-cell-depleted T cells, or PBMCs.

Study processing details: Amplification with reference gene primers provided the estimates of nucleated cell counts. Assay used: immunoSEQ multiplex PCR; TCRdb lists only in-frame clones, some missing. V, J and clone size were drawn from that table, and D and trimming were deduced from the DNA. Here the sample spans roughly 10,000 clones, nearly 90% being singletons. The V and J ends lost 3 bases and 4 bases, in that order; junction bases with no gene match: 7. Germline V CDR1 and CDR2: SGDLS, YYNGEE. The CDR3 length is 15 residues. The chain links TRBV9 to TRBJ2-3; 8 bases are a match to TRBD1. The specimen was peripheral blood. The receptor's source is a human donor in a cohort sampled during active COVID-19. The CDR3 is CASSAHTQGADTQYF. CDR3 DNA: TGTGCCAGCAGCGCTCACACACAGGGGGCAGATACGCAGTATTTT.